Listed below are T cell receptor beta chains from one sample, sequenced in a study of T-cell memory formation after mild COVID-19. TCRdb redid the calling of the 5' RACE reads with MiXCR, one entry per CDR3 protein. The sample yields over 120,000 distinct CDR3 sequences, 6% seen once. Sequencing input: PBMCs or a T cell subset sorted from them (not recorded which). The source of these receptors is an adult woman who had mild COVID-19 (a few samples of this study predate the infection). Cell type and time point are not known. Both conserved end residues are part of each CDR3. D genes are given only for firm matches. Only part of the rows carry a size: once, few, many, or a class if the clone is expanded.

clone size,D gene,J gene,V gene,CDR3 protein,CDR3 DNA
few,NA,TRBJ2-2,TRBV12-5,CASGLPDGELFF,TGTGCTAGTGGTTTGCCGGACGGGGAGCTGTTTTTT
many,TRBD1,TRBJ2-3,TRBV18,CASSPGQLLLRTDTQYF,TGTGCCAGCTCACCGGGACAGCTACTTCTCCGCACAGATACGCAGTATTTT
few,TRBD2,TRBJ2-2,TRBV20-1,CSAIGGGFYTGELFF,TGCAGTGCTATTGGCGGGGGGTTTTACACCGGGGAGCTGTTTTTT
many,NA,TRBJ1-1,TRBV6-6,CASSYSTGSGTEAFF,TGTGCCAGCAGTTACTCAACAGGGTCGGGAACTGAAGCTTTCTTT
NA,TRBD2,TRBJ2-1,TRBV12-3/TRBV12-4,CASSLRTSVNEQFF,TGTGCCAGCAGTCTCCGGACTAGCGTAAATGAGCAGTTCTTC
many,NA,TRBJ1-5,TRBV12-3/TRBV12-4,CASSLSGARKPQHF,TGTGCCAGCAGTCTGTCCGGGGCGAGGAAGCCCCAGCATTTT
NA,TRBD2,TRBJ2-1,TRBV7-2,CASRTNPLAGVSEQFF,TGTGCCAGCCGCACGAACCCGCTAGCGGGAGTAAGTGAGCAGTTCTTC
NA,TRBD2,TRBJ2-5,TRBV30,CAWRLAGANQETQYF,TGTGCCTGGAGATTAGCGGGGGCCAACCAAGAGACCCAGTACTTC
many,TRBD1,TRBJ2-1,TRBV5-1,CASSLAEQGANEQFF,TGCGCCAGCAGCTTGGCCGAACAGGGGGCTAATGAGCAGTTCTTC
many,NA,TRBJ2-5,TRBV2,CASTKEYKETQYF,TGTGCCAGCACTAAGGAGTACAAAGAGACCCAGTACTTC
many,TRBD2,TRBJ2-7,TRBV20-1,CSARGTSGSSEQYF,TGCAGTGCTAGAGGGACTAGCGGGAGCTCCGAGCAGTACTTC
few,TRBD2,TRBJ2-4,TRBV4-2,CASSQPGLAANIQYF,TGTGCCAGCAGCCAGCCTGGACTAGCGGCAAACATTCAGTACTTC
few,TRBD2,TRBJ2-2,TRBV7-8,CASRAGAANTGELFF,TGTGCCAGCCGTGCGGGAGCGGCGAACACCGGGGAGCTGTTTTTT
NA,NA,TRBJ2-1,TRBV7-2,CASSSPTRGTEAYNEQFF,TGTGCCAGCAGCTCACCCACACGCGGGACAGAAGCCTACAATGAGCAGTTCTTC
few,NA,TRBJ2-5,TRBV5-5,CASSLAQGYETQYF,TGTGCCAGCAGCTTGGCCCAGGGTTACGAGACCCAGTACTTC
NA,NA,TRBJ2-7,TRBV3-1,CASSQGVWAPYEQYF,TGTGCCAGCAGCCAAGGGGTGTGGGCCCCCTACGAGCAGTACTTC
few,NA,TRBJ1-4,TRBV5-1,CASSLSGEEGEKLFF,TGCGCCAGCAGCTTGTCAGGGGAGGAGGGTGAAAAACTGTTTTTT
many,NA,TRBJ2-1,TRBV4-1,CASSQVGMRLYNEQFF,TGCGCCAGCAGCCAAGTCGGGATGCGCCTATACAATGAGCAGTTCTTC
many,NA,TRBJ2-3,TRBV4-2,CASSPRDPGTDTQYF,TGTGCCAGCAGCCCCCGGGACCCCGGGACAGATACGCAGTATTTT
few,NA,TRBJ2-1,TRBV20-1,CSARGLVGSYNEQFF,TGCAGTGCTAGAGGTCTCGTAGGCTCCTACAATGAGCAGTTCTTC
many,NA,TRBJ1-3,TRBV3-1,CASSPPLGTIYF,TGTGCCAGCAGCCCCCCTTTGGGCACCATATATTTT
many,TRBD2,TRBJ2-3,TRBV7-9,CASTPWRGGSDTQYF,TGTGCCAGCACCCCTTGGCGGGGGGGCTCGGATACGCAGTATTTT
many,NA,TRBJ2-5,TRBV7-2,CASSFGFTKETQYF,TGTGCCAGCAGCTTCGGTTTCACGAAAGAGACCCAGTACTTC
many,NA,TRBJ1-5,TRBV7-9,CASSLGGIRAEPQHF,TGTGCCAGCAGCTTAGGAGGGATTCGAGCGGAGCCCCAGCATTTT
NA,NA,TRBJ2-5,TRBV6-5,CASSYSAAARETQYF,TGTGCCAGCAGTTACTCGGCGGCAGCGCGAGAGACCCAGTACTTC
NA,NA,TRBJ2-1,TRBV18,CASSPVPGTLSSYNEQFF,TGTGCCAGCTCACCAGTGCCTGGGACTCTCAGCTCCTACAATGAGCAGTTCTTC
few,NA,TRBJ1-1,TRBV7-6,CASSFQSKGFSTEAFF,TGTGCCAGCAGCTTTCAGTCGAAGGGTTTTAGCACTGAAGCTTTCTTT
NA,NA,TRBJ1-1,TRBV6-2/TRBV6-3,CASSLQSIRKTEAFF,TGTGCCAGCAGTCTCCAGAGTATTAGAAAAACTGAAGCTTTCTTT
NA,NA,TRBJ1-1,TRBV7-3,CATRRGRNTEAFF,TGTGCGACCAGGCGGGGGAGGAACACTGAAGCTTTCTTT
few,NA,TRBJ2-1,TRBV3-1,CASSPLEGEQFF,TGTGCCAGCAGCCCCCTGGAGGGTGAGCAGTTCTTC
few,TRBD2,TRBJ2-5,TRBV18,CASSGTSGETQYF,TGTGCCAGCTCCGGGACTAGCGGAGAGACCCAGTACTTC
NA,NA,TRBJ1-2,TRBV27,CASSFLQGAGCYTF,TGTGCCAGCAGTTTCTTACAGGGCGCGGGTTGCTACACCTTC
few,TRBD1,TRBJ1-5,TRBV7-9,CASGPAGQGQPQHF,TGTGCCAGCGGCCCGGCGGGACAGGGTCAGCCCCAGCATTTT
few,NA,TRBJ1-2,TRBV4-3,CASSPRDAGTYGYTF,TGCGCCAGCAGCCCTAGGGACGCAGGAACGTATGGCTACACCTTC
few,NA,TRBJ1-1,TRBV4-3,CASSQDKQAQAFF,TGCGCCAGCAGCCAAGATAAGCAGGCGCAAGCTTTCTTT
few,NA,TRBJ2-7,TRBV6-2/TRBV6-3,CASKGENYEQYF,TGTGCCAGCAAGGGGGAGAACTACGAGCAGTACTTC
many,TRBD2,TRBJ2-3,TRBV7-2,CASSLIPTTSGGATDTQYF,TGTGCCAGCAGCTTAATTCCGACCACTAGCGGCGGAGCCACAGATACGCAGTATTTT
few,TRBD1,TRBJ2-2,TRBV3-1,CATMDRGYTGELFF,TGTGCCACCATGGACAGGGGCTACACCGGGGAGCTGTTTTTT
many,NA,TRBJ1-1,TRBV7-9,CASSLHAGGGPEAFF,TGTGCCAGCAGCCTCCACGCGGGGGGGGGGCCTGAAGCTTTCTTT
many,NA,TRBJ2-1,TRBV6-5,CASSHADEQFF,TGTGCCAGCAGCCACGCCGATGAGCAGTTCTTC
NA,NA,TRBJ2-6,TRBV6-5,CASSYSGDGANVLTF,TGTGCCAGCAGTTATTCGGGGGATGGGGCCAACGTCCTGACTTTC
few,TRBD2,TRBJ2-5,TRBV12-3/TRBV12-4,CASSLEGGRAGETQYF,TGTGCCAGCAGTTTAGAGGGCGGGAGGGCCGGAGAGACCCAGTACTTC
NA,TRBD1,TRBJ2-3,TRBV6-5,CASRDRVGSTDTQYF,TGTGCCAGCAGAGACAGGGTGGGAAGCACAGATACGCAGTATTTT
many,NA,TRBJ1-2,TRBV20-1,CSALDSGSPLVYGYTF,TGCAGTGCCTTAGACAGCGGATCCCCTCTCGTCTATGGCTACACCTTC
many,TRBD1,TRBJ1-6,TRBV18,CASSTGTGVNSPLHF,TGTGCCAGCTCCACCGGGACAGGGGTTAATTCACCCCTCCACTTT
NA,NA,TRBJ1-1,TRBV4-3,CASSLAGAMNTEAFF,TGCGCCAGCAGCTTAGCAGGGGCCATGAACACTGAAGCTTTCTTT
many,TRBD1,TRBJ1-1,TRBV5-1,CASSLRGQGASNTEAFF,TGCGCCAGCAGCTTGAGAGGACAGGGGGCATCGAACACTGAAGCTTTCTTT
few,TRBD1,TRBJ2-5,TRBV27,CASSLLGTGGGETQYF,TGTGCCAGCAGTTTATTAGGGACAGGGGGCGGAGAGACCCAGTACTTC
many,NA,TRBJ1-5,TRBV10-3,CAISEAGRTSNQPQHF,TGTGCCATCAGTGAGGCAGGGCGGACAAGCAATCAGCCCCAGCATTTT
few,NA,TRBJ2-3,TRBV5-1,CASSRATSTDTQYF,TGCGCCAGCAGCAGGGCCACTAGCACAGATACGCAGTATTTT
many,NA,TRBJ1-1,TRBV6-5,CASSYPFGSGNTEAFF,NA